The clone carrying this TCR beta chain was counted only a few times. Its specificity is not known. This entry is derived from a study of shared clonotypes between healthy human individuals. Study-level results: A small donor pool kept down the genetic and exposure-history diversity that was represented.

The assay used deep level. The protocol was immunoSEQ multiplex PCR, while the TCRdb copy is restricted to in-frame clones and leaves out a portion. The table lists about half a million clones, 78% of them singletons. The V and J ends lost 6 bases and 7 bases, in that order; junction bases with no gene match: 12. Germline lookup yields CDR1 LNHDA and CDR2 SQIVND (reference sequence). The CDR3 is made up of 14 amino acids. This receptor was taken from a woman aged 40 to 50 in good health. Some clones in this sample may be carry-over from other donors' samples. The sample was PBMCs. V is TRBV19 and J is TRBJ2-7; 7 bases match TRBD1. In DNA, the CDR3 is TGTGCCAGTAGCGCAGGGGGAACGACGAATGAGCAGTACTTC. Its protein is CASSAGGTTNEQYF. Drawing the rest from reference TRBV19 and TRBJ2-7, the complete variable domain is DGGITQSPKYLFRKEGQNVTLSCEQNLNHDAMYWYRQDPGQGLRLIYYSQIVNDFQKGDIAEGYSVSREKKESFPLTVTSAQKNPTAFYLCASSAGGTTNEQYFGPGTRLTVT.